The clone carrying this T cell receptor beta chain occurred a few times. Its specificity is unknown. This record belongs to a study of OX40 agonist ivuxolimab in advanced cancers. Study information: Head and neck, renal cell, melanoma or hepatocellular carcinoma were the cancers that dose-escalation patients had.

General study points: Clonal expansion was among the lowest in partial responders at 0.1-3.0 mg/kg, especially CD8+.

TCRdb's table, derived via immunoSEQ multiplex PCR, lists solely in-frame clones and lacks some. The table lists approximately 70,000 clones, around 88% of them singletons. V was clipped by 0 bases and J by 3 bases, with 3 bases between them. CDR3 length: 13 residues. CDR1 is LNHDA, CDR2 SQIVND, per germline (reference sequence). The receptor's source is an adult with an advanced solid tumor such as melanoma, head and neck, liver or kidney cancer. The sequencing used CD4+ or CD8+ T cells sorted from blood, collected in a trial of the OX40 agonist ivuxolimab. The rearrangement joins TRBV19 to TRBJ1-5; D remains ambiguous. The CDR3 nucleotides are TGTGCCAGTAGTATAGAGCTCAATCAGCCCCAGCATTTT. Amino acids: CASSIELNQPQHF.